This TCR beta chain was sequenced for a study of cytomegalovirus exposure and HLA in healthy donors. Study context: A subsequent analysis stated that the 120 or so validation repertoires were run on the same platform as the approximately 660 first-cohort repertoires. General study findings and limits: Listed as cytomegalovirus-associated were 164 TCR beta chains. For most TCR sequences rarity was the rule, although some public TCRs occurred in many donors.

On this clone itself: Its specificity is unknown.

Using immunoSEQ multiplex PCR, the repertoire was profiled, and TCRdb retains in-frame clones only, with some absent. The repertoire holds approximately 65,000 clones, around 93% seen once, with less than 6% in the top ten. Germline V gives CDR1 SGHTS, CDR2 YDEGEE. The CDR3 consists of 15 residues. The J segment lost 1 base and the V segment lost 3 bases, leaving 4 bases of the junction unmatched. This TCR was sampled from a man aged 18 to 30 in good health and CMV-seropositive. This chain joins TRBV5-8 and TRBJ2-3; 8 bases match TRBD1. Sequenced: PBMCs. The CDR3: CASSSGQGGTDTQYF. As DNA, the CDR3 is TGTGCCAGCAGCTCCGGACAGGGAGGCACAGATACGCAGTATTTT.